These 14 T cell receptor beta chains share one sample of origin, sequenced in a study of cytomegalovirus exposure and HLA in healthy donors (dated by TCRdb to the late 2010s). The library was produced with the immunoSEQ multiplex PCR assay. The multiplex PCR relied on a mix of 60 forward primers for TCR Vbeta segments and 13 reverse primers for TCR Jbeta segments. Imported from immuneACCESS, the table was reduced by TCRdb to in-frame sequences with V and J called. These copies leave out some clones; in studies compared against another copy, an unresolved V gene accounts for under half, and the cause of the remainder is not known. The sample includes 150,000 to 200,000 clones, with 75% observed a single time. The ten largest clones take up about 3% of the sample. The sample comprised PBMCs. The receptor set was obtained from a woman aged 50 to 60 in good health and CMV-seropositive.

This clone was detected ten times or more. V is TRBV11-2 and J is TRBJ1-1; weak D call: TRBD1 (5 bases). Germline V lookup: CDR1 SGHAT, CDR2 FQNNGV. This CDR3 is 18 amino acids long. Trimming left V 4 bases short and J 0 bases short, with 21 bases between. The CDR3 loop is CASSSQFQTATMNTEAFF. As DNA, the CDR3 is TGTGCCAGCAGCTCCCAGTTCCAGACAGCTACAATGAACACTGAAGCTTTCTTT.

This clone has just one count. The genes are TRBV5-1 and TRBJ1-1, with 8 bases fitting TRBD1. V lost 4 bases and J lost 0; bases outside the gene matches: 5. This CDR3 is built from 15 residues. Germline lookup yields CDR1 SGHRS and CDR2 YFSETQ. CDR3 in amino acids: CASSRQGAMNTEAFF. In DNA, the CDR3 is TGCGCCAGCAGCCGGCAGGGGGCAATGAACACTGAAGCTTTCTTT.

The CDR3 here is CSWGQLNYGYTF. In DNA, the CDR3 is TGTTCCTGGGGGCAGCTTAACTATGGCTACACCTTC. The chain joins TRBV7-9 to TRBJ1-2; D perhaps matches TRBD1 (6 bases). The CDR3 is made up of 12 amino acids. Germline loops: CDR1 SEHNR, CDR2 FQNEAQ (reference sequence).

This clone was seen many times. This sequence joins TRBV5-5 and TRBJ2-2; TRBD1 aligns across 8 bases. J lost 3 bases, V lost 2 bases, and 3 bases had no gene match. Germline loops: CDR1 SGHKS, CDR2 YYEKEE (reference sequence). The CDR3 totals 15 residues. In nucleotides, the CDR3 is TGTGCCAGCAGCTTCACAGGGGGACACACCGGGGAGCTGTTTTTT. This sequence encodes CASSFTGGHTGELFF.

V usage is TRBV5-1 and J usage is TRBJ2-7; TRBD2 matches at 7 bases. The CDR3 runs 14 residues. V lost 1 base, J lost 5 bases, and 6 bases stayed unmatched. CDR1 is SGHRS, CDR2 YFSETQ, per germline. The CDR3 loop reads CASSLRLANDEQYF. The CDR3 nucleotides read TGCGCCAGCAGCTTGAGACTAGCAAATGACGAGCAGTACTTC. Supplemented by reference TRBV5-1 and TRBJ2-7, the full variable domain reads KAGVTQTPRYLIKTRGQQVTLSCSPISGHRSVSWYQQTPGQGLQFLFEYFSETQRNKGNFPGRFSGRQFSNSRSEMNVSTLELGDSALYLCASSLRLANDEQYFGPGTRLTVT.

This sequence joins TRBV7-7 and TRBJ2-5; weak D call: TRBD2 (5 bases). The CDR3 runs 12 residues. The germline gives CDR1 SSHAT, CDR2 FNYEAQ (reference sequence). Trimming took 8 bases from V and 1 from J, leaving 8 bases between them. CDR3 sequence: CASAGPQETQYF. The CDR3 nucleotides are TGTGCCAGCGCGGGTCCCCAAGAGACCCAGTACTTC.

The rearrangement links TRBV14 to TRBJ2-1; the match to TRBD2 covers 12 bases. Germline trimming cut 2 bases from V and 5 bases from J; bases unmatched to any gene: 7. This CDR3 spans 17 amino acids. The V gene's germline CDR1 is SGHDN and CDR2 FVKESK. CDR3 coding DNA: TGTGCCAGCAGCCAAAGGCTAGCGGGGGGGCAAAACAATGAGCAGTTCTTC. It codes for CASSQRLAGGQNNEQFF. Combining the CDR3 with reference TRBV14 and TRBJ2-1 gives the whole variable domain EAGVTQFPSHSVIEKGQTVTLRCDPISGHDNLYWYRRVMGKEIKFLLHFVKESKQDESGMPNNRFLAERTGGTYSTLKVQPAELEDSGVYFCASSQRLAGGQNNEQFFGPGTRLTVL.

This sequence joins TRBV5-1 and TRBJ1-5; D gene unclear. This CDR3 has 15 residues. Germline CDR1 reads SGHRS; CDR2 reads YFSETQ. The V end was cut by 5 bases, the J end by 2 bases, with 14 bases between. DNA for the CDR3: TGCGCCAGCAGAGACTTACCAAATGGCAATCAGCCCCAGCATTTT. It specifies CASRDLPNGNQPQHF.

The chain has TRBV19 and TRBJ2-3; the match to TRBD1 covers 7 bases. In germline, CDR1 is LNHDA, CDR2 SQIVND (reference sequence). The trim removed 6 bases at V and 4 bases at J, leaving 7 bases unmatched. CDR3 length: 14 amino acids. CDR3 amino acids: CASRYEGAADTQYF. CDR3 DNA: TGTGCCAGTAGGTATGAGGGGGCAGCAGATACGCAGTATTTT.

The rearrangement joins TRBV5-1 to TRBJ2-7, with D maybe TRBD2 (5 bases). V was cut by 0 bases and J by 2 bases, with 15 bases left in between. The CDR3 length is 16 residues. Per germline, CDR1 SGHRS and CDR2 YFSETQ. In nucleotides, the CDR3 is TGCGCCAGCAGCTTGGGGAGCTCGGCTAGCACCTACGAGCAGTACTTC. This sequence encodes CASSLGSSASTYEQYF. Drawing the rest from reference TRBV5-1 and TRBJ2-7, the complete variable domain is KAGVTQTPRYLIKTRGQQVTLSCSPISGHRSVSWYQQTPGQGLQFLFEYFSETQRNKGNFPGRFSGRQFSNSRSEMNVSTLELGDSALYLCASSLGSSASTYEQYFGPGTRLTVT.

This chain uses TRBV18 with TRBJ2-5; 7 bases are shared with TRBD1. V gave up 2 bases and J gave up 5 bases; unmatched junction bases: 8. In germline, CDR1 is KGHSH, CDR2 LQKENI. The CDR3 spans 15 residues. CDR3 bases: TGTGCCAGCTCACCAAGGACAGGTTCGGGGGAGACCCAGTACTTC. Translated: CASSPRTGSGETQYF.

CDR3 sequence reads: CASSPYETGVVRETQYF. The CDR3 DNA is TGTGCCAGCAGCCCCTATGAGACAGGGGTTGTCAGAGAGACCCAGTACTTC. V and J are TRBV7-8 and TRBJ2-5, with 8 bases aligning to TRBD1. The ends lost 5 bases at V and 4 bases at J; junction bases unmatched: 15. The germline V gene encodes CDR1 SGHVS and CDR2 FQNEAQ. The CDR3 has 17 amino acids.

The CDR3 DNA sequence: TGCGCCAGCAGTCCAGGGGCCGAAGGCGGAGCTTTCTTT. As protein: CASSPGAEGGAFF. The chain couples TRBV10-2 to TRBJ1-1; weak D call: TRBD1 (6 bases). V was pared by 5 bases and J by 10 bases, with 17 bases between. Germline CDR1 WSHSY, CDR2 SAAADI. This CDR3 spans 13 amino acids.

The chain links TRBV29-1 to TRBJ1-1; D may be TRBD1 (5 bases). This CDR3 is 13 amino acids long. The germline V gene has CDR1 SQVTM and CDR2 ANQGSEA. DNA of the CDR3: TGCAGTGCCTCAGGGCAGTTGAACACTGAAGCTTTCTTT. Its protein product is CSASGQLNTEAFF.